This is a list of T cell receptor beta chains from one sample in a study of blood T cell repertoires in COVID-19. Data came from immunoSEQ multiplex PCR; TCRdb stores just in-frame clones and leaves some out. The data show 90,000 to 120,000 clones, roughly 88% seen once. Source material: peripheral blood. The receptors derive from a man aged 50 to 59 with active or convalescent COVID-19. CDR3s include the opening cysteine and the closing phenylalanine or tryptophan. The D gene is left open where the match is weak. Some rows have no size entry. The others give once, few or many, or a class for an expanded clone.

cdr3_aa: CASSSWTGGRAEYGYTF
cdr3_nt: TGTGCCAGCAGTTCCTGGACAGGGGGCCGTGCGGAATATGGCTACACCTTC
clone_size: once
d_call: TRBD1
v_call: TRBV28
j_call: TRBJ1-2

cdr3_aa: CASSYSYERRRSYEQYF
cdr3_nt: TGTGCCAGCAGTTACTCGTACGAGCGAAGAAGATCCTACGAGCAGTACTTC
clone_size: NA
d_call: NA
v_call: TRBV6-2/TRBV6-3
j_call: TRBJ2-7

cdr3_aa: CASSVHQETQYF
cdr3_nt: TGTGCCAGCAGCGTACATCAAGAGACCCAGTACTTC
clone_size: NA
d_call: NA
v_call: TRBV9
j_call: TRBJ2-5

cdr3_aa: CASSLSIGTSGTFYTQYF
cdr3_nt: TGTGCCAGCAGTTTATCGATAGGGACTAGCGGGACGTTTTATACGCAGTATTTT
clone_size: NA
d_call: TRBD2
v_call: TRBV27
j_call: TRBJ2-3

cdr3_aa: CASSLQGADTEAFF
cdr3_nt: TGTGCCAGTAGCCTACAGGGGGCGGACACTGAAGCTTTCTTT
clone_size: NA
d_call: TRBD1
v_call: TRBV19
j_call: TRBJ1-1

cdr3_aa: CASSLALRRPGETQYF
cdr3_nt: TGTGCCAGCAGCTTAGCGCTGCGCAGGCCGGGGGAGACCCAGTACTTC
clone_size: NA
d_call: NA
v_call: TRBV7-9
j_call: TRBJ2-5

cdr3_aa: CASSLFDRDNEQFF
cdr3_nt: TGCGCCAGCAGCTTGTTCGACAGGGACAATGAGCAGTTCTTC
clone_size: NA
d_call: TRBD1
v_call: TRBV5-1
j_call: TRBJ2-1

cdr3_aa: CASSAGQDTGELFF
cdr3_nt: TGCGCCAGCAGCGCGGGACAGGACACCGGGGAGCTGTTTTTT
clone_size: NA
d_call: TRBD1
v_call: TRBV10-1
j_call: TRBJ2-2

cdr3_aa: CASRWAGGEQFF
cdr3_nt: TGTGCCAGTAGGTGGGCAGGGGGAGAGCAGTTCTTC
clone_size: once
d_call: TRBD1
v_call: TRBV19
j_call: TRBJ2-1

cdr3_aa: CATRAGGPISEQYF
cdr3_nt: TGTGCCACCCGGGCGGGAGGGCCCATTTCCGAGCAGTACTTC
clone_size: NA
d_call: TRBD2
v_call: TRBV24-1
j_call: TRBJ2-7

cdr3_aa: CASSFGGGNTEAFF
cdr3_nt: TGTGCCAGCAGTTTCGGGGGGGGAAACACTGAAGCTTTCTTT
clone_size: NA
d_call: NA
v_call: TRBV2
j_call: TRBJ1-1

cdr3_aa: CASSPSGDADTQYF
cdr3_nt: TGTGCCAGCAGTCCGTCGGGAGACGCAGATACGCAGTATTTT
clone_size: few
d_call: NA
v_call: TRBV6-2/TRBV6-3
j_call: TRBJ2-3

cdr3_aa: CASSPEGDRPSGNTIYF
cdr3_nt: TGTGCCAGCAGCCCCGAGGGGGACAGGCCTTCTGGAAACACCATATATTTT
clone_size: NA
d_call: TRBD1
v_call: TRBV7-8
j_call: TRBJ1-3

cdr3_aa: CASSPYAVSGNTIYF
cdr3_nt: TGTGCCAGCAGCCCCTACGCGGTCTCTGGAAACACCATATATTTT
clone_size: NA
d_call: NA
v_call: TRBV7-2
j_call: TRBJ1-3

cdr3_aa: CASSYSDRVTNGYTF
cdr3_nt: TGTGCCAGCAGTTACTCTGACAGGGTCACCAATGGCTACACCTTC
clone_size: NA
d_call: TRBD1
v_call: TRBV6-5
j_call: TRBJ1-2

cdr3_aa: CASSAFSRATTDGYTF
cdr3_nt: TGTGCCAGCAGCGCGTTTAGCAGGGCCACTACGGATGGCTACACCTTC
clone_size: NA
d_call: NA
v_call: TRBV9
j_call: TRBJ1-2